The T cell receptor (beta chain) under discussion was sequenced for a study of cytomegalovirus exposure and HLA in healthy donors. The study ran its PCR with 60 Vbeta and 13 Jbeta primers. The assay was immunoSEQ multiplex PCR, and TCRdb's table has in-frame clones only and misses some. The data show 100,000 to 150,000 clones, with 55% to 75% seen just once and under 5% held by the top ten. General study results and limits: As a later analysis revealed, the rate of TCR association differed by HLA locus, with DRB1 most and HLA-C fewest.

The germline V gene has CDR1 MNHEY and CDR2 SMNVEV (reference sequence). Trimming took 0 bases from V and 2 from J; bases not matched to a gene: 3. The CDR3 sequence is 16 residues long. Details on this clone: The antigen is undetermined.

This TCR was sampled from a man aged 25-45 years in good health and CMV-seronegative. Input material: PBMCs. This chain connects TRBV27 to TRBJ2-3; 9 bases are a match to TRBD2. CDR3 nucleotide sequence: TGTGCCAGCAGTTTATCTAGCGGGGGAGTCACAGATACGCAGTATTTT. Translation gives CASSLSSGGVTDTQYF.